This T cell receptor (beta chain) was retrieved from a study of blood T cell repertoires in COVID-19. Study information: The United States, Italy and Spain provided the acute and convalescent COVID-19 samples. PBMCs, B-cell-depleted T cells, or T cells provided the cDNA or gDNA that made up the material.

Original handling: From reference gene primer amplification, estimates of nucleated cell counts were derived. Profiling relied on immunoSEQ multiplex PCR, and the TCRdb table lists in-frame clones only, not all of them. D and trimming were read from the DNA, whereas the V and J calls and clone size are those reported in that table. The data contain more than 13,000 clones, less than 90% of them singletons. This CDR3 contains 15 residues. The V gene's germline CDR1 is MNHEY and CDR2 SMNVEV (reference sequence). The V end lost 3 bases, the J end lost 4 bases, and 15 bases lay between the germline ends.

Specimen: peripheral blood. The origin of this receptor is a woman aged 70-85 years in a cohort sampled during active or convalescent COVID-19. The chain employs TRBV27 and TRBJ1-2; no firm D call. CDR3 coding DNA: TGTGCCAGCAGTTTTAGGAGCCGGCCGGGCTATGGCTACACCTTC. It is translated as CASSFRSRPGYGYTF.